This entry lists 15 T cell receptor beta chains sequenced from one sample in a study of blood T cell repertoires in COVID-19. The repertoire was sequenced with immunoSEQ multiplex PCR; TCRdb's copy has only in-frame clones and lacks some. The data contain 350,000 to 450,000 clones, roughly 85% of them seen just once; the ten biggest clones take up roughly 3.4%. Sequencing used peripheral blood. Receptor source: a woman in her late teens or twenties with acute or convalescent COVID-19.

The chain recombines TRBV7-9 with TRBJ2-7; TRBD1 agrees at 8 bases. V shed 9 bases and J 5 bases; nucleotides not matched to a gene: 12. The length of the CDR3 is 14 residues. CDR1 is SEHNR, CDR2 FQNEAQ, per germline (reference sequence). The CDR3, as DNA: TGTGCCAGTGACCATGGACAGGGAATCAACGAGCAGTACTTC. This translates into CASDHGQGINEQYF.

CDR3 region: CASSRGGDGADTQYF. In nucleotides, the CDR3 is TGTGCCAGCAGCCGGGGAGGGGACGGGGCAGATACGCAGTATTTT. The chain employs TRBV5-4 and TRBJ2-3; 7 bases are a match to TRBD2. The V and J ends lost 4 bases and 4 bases, in that order; junction bases with no gene match: 9. This CDR3 comprises 15 residues. Germline lookup yields CDR1 SGHNT and CDR2 YYREEE (reference sequence).

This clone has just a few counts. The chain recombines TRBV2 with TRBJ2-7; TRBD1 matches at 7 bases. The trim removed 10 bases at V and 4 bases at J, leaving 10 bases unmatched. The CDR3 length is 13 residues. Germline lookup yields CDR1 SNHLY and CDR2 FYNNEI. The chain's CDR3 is CANRRTGKYEQYF. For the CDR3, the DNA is TGTGCCAACCGCCGGACAGGAAAGTACGAGCAGTACTTC.

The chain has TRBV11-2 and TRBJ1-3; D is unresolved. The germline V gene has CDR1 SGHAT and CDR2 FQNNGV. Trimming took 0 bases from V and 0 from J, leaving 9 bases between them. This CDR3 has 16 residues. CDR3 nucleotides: TGTGCCAGCAGCTTAGACGAGGTTATCTCTGGAAACACCATATATTTT. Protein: CASSLDEVISGNTIYF.

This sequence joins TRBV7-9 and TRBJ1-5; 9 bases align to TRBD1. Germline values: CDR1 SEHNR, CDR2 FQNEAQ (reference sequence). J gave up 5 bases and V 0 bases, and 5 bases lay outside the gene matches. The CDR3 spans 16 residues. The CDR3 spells CASSLAGTGFDQPQHF. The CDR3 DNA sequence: TGTGCCAGCAGCTTAGCGGGGACAGGGTTTGATCAGCCCCAGCATTTT.

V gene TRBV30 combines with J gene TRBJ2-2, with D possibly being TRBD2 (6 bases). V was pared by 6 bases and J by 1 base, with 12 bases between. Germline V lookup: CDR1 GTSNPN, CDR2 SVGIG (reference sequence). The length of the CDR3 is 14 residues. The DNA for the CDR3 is TGTGCCTGCCCGACTAGAAAGAACACCGGGGAGCTGTTTTTT. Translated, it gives CACPTRKNTGELFF.

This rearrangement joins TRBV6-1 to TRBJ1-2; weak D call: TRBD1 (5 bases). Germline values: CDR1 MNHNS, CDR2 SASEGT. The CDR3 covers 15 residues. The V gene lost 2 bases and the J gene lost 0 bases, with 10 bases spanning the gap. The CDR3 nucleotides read TGTGCCAGCAGTGAAAGGTCAGGGTCTAACTATGGCTACACCTTC. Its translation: CASSERSGSNYGYTF.

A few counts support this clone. Here the CDR3 DNA reads TGTGCCACCTTCGACAGGGATAACACAGATACGCAGTATTTT. It is translated as CATFDRDNTDTQYF. The chain recombines TRBV18 with TRBJ2-3; 7 positions match TRBD1. Germline V CDR1 and CDR2: KGHSH, LQKENI. This CDR3 has 14 residues. V was clipped by 10 bases and J by 2 bases; unmatched bases: 9.

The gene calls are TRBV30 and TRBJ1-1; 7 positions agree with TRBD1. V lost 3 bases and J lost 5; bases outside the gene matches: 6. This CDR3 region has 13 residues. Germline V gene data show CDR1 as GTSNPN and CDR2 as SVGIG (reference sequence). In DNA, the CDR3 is TGTGCCTGGAGCTATACAGGGGTAACTGAAGCTTTCTTT. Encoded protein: CAWSYTGVTEAFF. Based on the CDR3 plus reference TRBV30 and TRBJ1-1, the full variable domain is SQTIHQWPATLVQPVGSPLSLECTVEGTSNPNLYWYRQAAGRGLQLLFYSVGIGQISSEVPQNLSASRPQDRQFILSSKKLLLSDSGFYLCAWSYTGVTEAFFGQGTRLTVV.

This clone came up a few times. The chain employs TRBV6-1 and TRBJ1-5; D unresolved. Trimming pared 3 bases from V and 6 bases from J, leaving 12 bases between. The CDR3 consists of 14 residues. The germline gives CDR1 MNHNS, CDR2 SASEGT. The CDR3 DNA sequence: TGTGCCAGCAGTGAGGGAGGGAGGGCTCAGCCCCAGCATTTT. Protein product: CASSEGGRAQPQHF.

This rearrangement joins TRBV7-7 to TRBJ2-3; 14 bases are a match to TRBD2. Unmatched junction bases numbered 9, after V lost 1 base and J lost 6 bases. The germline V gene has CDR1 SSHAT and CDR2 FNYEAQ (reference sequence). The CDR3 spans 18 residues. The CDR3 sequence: CASSLGGTSGSLVDTQYF. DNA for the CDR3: TGTGCCAGCAGCTTAGGGGGGACTAGCGGGAGTCTTGTGGATACGCAGTATTTT.

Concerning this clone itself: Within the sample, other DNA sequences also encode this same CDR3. The CDR3 DNA reads TGTGCCAGCAGCACCGGGAACACTGAAGCTTTCTTT. This translates into CASSTGNTEAFF. The chain carries TRBV7-3 and TRBJ1-1, with D hard to call. Germline loops: CDR1 SGHTA, CDR2 FQGTGA. The V end lost 5 bases, the J end lost 1 base, and 5 bases lay between the germline ends. The CDR3 extends over 12 amino acids.

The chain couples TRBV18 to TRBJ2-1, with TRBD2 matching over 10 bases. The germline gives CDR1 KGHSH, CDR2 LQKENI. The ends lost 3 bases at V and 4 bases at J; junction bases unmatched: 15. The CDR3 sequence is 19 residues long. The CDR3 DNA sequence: TGTGCCAGCTCACCGGGAGGGGGAACCTCTAGCGGGAGTTACAATGAGCAGTTCTTC. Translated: CASSPGGGTSSGSYNEQFF.

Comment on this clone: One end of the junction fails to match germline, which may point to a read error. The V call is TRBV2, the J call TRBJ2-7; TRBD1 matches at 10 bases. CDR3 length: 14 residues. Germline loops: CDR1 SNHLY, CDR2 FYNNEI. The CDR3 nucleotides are TGTGCCAGCAGCGAAGGACAGGGGGCCTACGAGCAGTACTTC. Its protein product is CASSEGQGAYEQYF.

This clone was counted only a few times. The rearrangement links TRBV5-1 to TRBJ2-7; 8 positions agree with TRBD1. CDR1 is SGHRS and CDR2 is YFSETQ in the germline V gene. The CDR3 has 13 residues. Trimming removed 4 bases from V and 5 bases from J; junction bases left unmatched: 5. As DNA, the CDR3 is TGCGCCAGCAGCACAATGGACAGGGACGAGCAGTACTTC. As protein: CASSTMDRDEQYF.